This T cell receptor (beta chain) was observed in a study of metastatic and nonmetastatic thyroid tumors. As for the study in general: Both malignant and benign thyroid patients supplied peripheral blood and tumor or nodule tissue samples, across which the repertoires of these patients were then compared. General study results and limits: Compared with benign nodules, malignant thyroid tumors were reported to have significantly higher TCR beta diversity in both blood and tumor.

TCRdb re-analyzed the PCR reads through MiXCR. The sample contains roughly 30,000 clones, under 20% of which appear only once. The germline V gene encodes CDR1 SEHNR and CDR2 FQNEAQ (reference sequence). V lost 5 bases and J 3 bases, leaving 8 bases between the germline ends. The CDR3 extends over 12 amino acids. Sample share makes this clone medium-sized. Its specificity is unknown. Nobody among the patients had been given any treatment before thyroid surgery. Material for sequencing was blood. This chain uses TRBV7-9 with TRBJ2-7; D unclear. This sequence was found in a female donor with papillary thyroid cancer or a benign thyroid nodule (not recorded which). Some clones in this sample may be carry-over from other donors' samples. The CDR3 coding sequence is TGTGCCAGCAGCGCCGGATACTACGAGCAGTACTTC. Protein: CASSAGYYEQYF. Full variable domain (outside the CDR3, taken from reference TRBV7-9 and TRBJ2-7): DTGVSQNPRHKITKRGQNVTFRCDPISEHNRLYWYRQTLGQGPEFLTYFQNEAQLEKSRLLSDRFSAERPKGSFSTLEIQRTEQGDSAMYLCASSAGYYEQYFGPGTRLTVT.